This T cell receptor beta chain was recorded in a study of neurological immune-mediated disorders. Study observations and caveats: The multiple sclerosis repertoire cluster was associated with no clinical or MRI feature. The highest TCR clonal expansion occurred in HTLV-1-associated myelopathy; multiple sclerosis fell below healthy controls.

Unsorted libraries were generated from 2 million PBMCs held at -80 degrees C. This clonotype occurred many times. Its specificity is unknown. TCRdb re-derived calls from the 5' RACE reads in MiXCR, one entry per CDR3 protein. The table shows under 45,000 distinct CDR3 sequences, with 3% to 4% occurring only once. The sequenced sample was PBMCs. The sequence was obtained from a man aged 30 to 45 with multiple sclerosis.

CDR3 sequence: CASSPNPGAPQHF. Written as DNA, the CDR3 is TGTGCCAGCAGTCCTAACCCAGGGGCCCCCCAGCATTTT. This sequence joins TRBV27 and TRBJ1-5; D is possibly TRBD1 (6 bases). V lost 5 bases and J 10 bases, leaving 15 bases between the germline ends. The CDR3 runs 13 residues. Germline V gives CDR1 MNHEY, CDR2 SMNVEV (reference sequence).